Below are 19 T cell receptor beta chains sequenced from a single sample in a study of cytomegalovirus exposure and HLA in healthy donors. The assay was immunoSEQ multiplex PCR, and TCRdb's table has in-frame clones only and misses some. This sample yields 67,000 or so clones, of which about 94% are seen a single time; about 1.5% belongs to the top ten. Sample: PBMCs. These TCRs come from a man aged 18 to 29 in good health and CMV-seropositive.

The chain employs TRBV4-1 and TRBJ2-7; 9 bases agree with TRBD1. CDR1 and CDR2 from the germline V gene are MGHRA and YSYEKL. The trim removed 4 bases at V and 3 bases at J, leaving 7 bases unmatched. The CDR3 extends over 15 amino acids. CDR3 coding DNA: TGCGCCAGCAGCCCGTATTCGGGACAGGGCTACGAGCAGTACTTC. This sequence encodes CASSPYSGQGYEQYF.

The V and J genes are TRBV6-5 and TRBJ2-2; possibly TRBD2 for D (5 bases). The germline gives CDR1 MNHEY, CDR2 SVGAGI. The CDR3 runs to 15 residues. The germline V and J ends were trimmed by 6 bases and 2 bases, with 13 bases remaining between them. Here the CDR3 DNA reads TGTGCCAGCAGCAGAGGACTTCCTAACACCGGGGAGCTGTTTTTT. Translating gives CASSRGLPNTGELFF.

This clone was recorded a few times. DNA for the CDR3: TGTGCCAGCAGTTTGTACAGGGGGCACGAGCAGTACTTC. This gives the protein CASSLYRGHEQYF. The chain combines TRBV28 with TRBJ2-7; 9 nucleotides align to TRBD1. The junction had 2 bases not matched to a gene; V was cut back by 3 bases and J by 5 bases. There are 13 residues in the CDR3. Per germline, CDR1 MDHEN and CDR2 SYDVKM.

The CDR3 reads CASSDYRTDLISNQPQHF. The CDR3 DNA reads as TGTGCCAGCAGCGACTATCGTACGGACCTAATTAGCAATCAGCCCCAGCATTTT. The V and J genes are TRBV2 and TRBJ1-5; no clear D gene. The germline V gene encodes CDR1 SNHLY and CDR2 FYNNEI. V was cut by 6 bases and J by 0 bases, with 21 bases left in between. CDR3 length: 18 amino acids.

The chain is built from TRBV27 and TRBJ2-7, with 8 bases fitting TRBD1. This CDR3 has 13 residues. The V segment lost 3 bases and the J segment 6 bases; nucleotides outside the gene matches: 4. Germline V lookup: CDR1 MNHEY, CDR2 SMNVEV (reference sequence). CDR3 sequence reads: CASSFRGRSEQYF. CDR3 sequence (DNA): TGTGCCAGCAGTTTCAGGGGGCGAAGCGAGCAGTACTTC.

The chain employs TRBV11-3 and TRBJ2-1; 7 positions match TRBD1. Germline V lookup: CDR1 SGHNT, CDR2 YENEEA. The CDR3 covers 15 residues. Trimming took 5 bases from V and 0 from J; bases not matched to a gene: 4. The CDR3 coding sequence is TGTGCCAGCAGCCAGGACAGGAGCTCCTACAATGAGCAGTTCTTC. Its protein is CASSQDRSSYNEQFF.

The J gene is TRBJ1-4, the V gene TRBV6-1; TRBD1 is a possible D gene (6 bases). V lost 5 bases and J lost 11, with 18 bases in between. This CDR3 contains 14 residues. The germline V gene has CDR1 MNHNS and CDR2 SASEGT. CDR3: CASSTGIGAGKLFF. The CDR3 DNA reads as TGTGCCAGCAGTACAGGGATTGGGGCCGGGAAACTGTTTTTT.

V gene TRBV2 combines with J gene TRBJ1-4; TRBD1 agrees at 7 bases. The germline CDR1 and CDR2 sequences are SNHLY and FYNNEI. This CDR3 region has 15 residues. Trimming cost V 3 bases and J 3 bases; bases outside gene matches: 4. The CDR3 coding sequence is TGTGCCAGCAGTGAGAGACAGGGATCTAATGAAAAACTGTTTTTT. Amino acid sequence: CASSERQGSNEKLFF.

The chain combines TRBV7-8 with TRBJ1-1, with D maybe TRBD1 (5 bases). The CDR3 runs 12 residues. Germline assignment: CDR1 SGHVS and CDR2 FQNEAQ. V lost 1 base and J 11 bases, leaving 11 bases between the germline ends. The CDR3 region has the DNA TGTGCCAGCAGCTTAGTCGGAGGGACGGCTTTCTTT. It is translated as CASSLVGGTAFF. Using reference TRBV7-8 and TRBJ1-1 for the parts outside the CDR3, the full variable domain is GAGVSQSPRYKVAKRGQDVALRCDPISGHVSLFWYQQALGQGPEFLTYFQNEAQLDKSGLPSDRFFAERPEGSVSTLKIQRTQQEDSAVYLCASSLVGGTAFFGQGTRLTVV.

The genes are TRBV5-1 and TRBJ2-7; TRBD1 matches at 7 bases. This CDR3 has 17 amino acids. Germline assignment: CDR1 SGHRS and CDR2 YFSETQ. The V gene end was trimmed by 4 bases and the J gene end by 2 bases; junction bases not matched to a gene: 15. The CDR3 loop reads CASSPPPGTAYTYEQYF. CDR3 coding DNA: TGCGCCAGCAGCCCGCCCCCCGGGACAGCATATACCTACGAGCAGTACTTC.

The rearrangement uses TRBV7-2 and TRBJ2-5, with 8 nucleotides matching TRBD2. Per the germline V gene, CDR1 is SGHTA and CDR2 is FQGNSA. V trimming: 0 bases; J trimming: 2 bases; junction bases outside the gene matches: 5. This CDR3 comprises 16 residues. The CDR3 spells CASSLALGREQETQYF. The CDR3 DNA reads as TGTGCCAGCAGCTTAGCTCTCGGGAGGGAACAAGAGACCCAGTACTTC.

V gene TRBV28 combines with J gene TRBJ2-2; no reliable D call. Trimming removed 6 bases from V and 1 base from J, with 9 bases in between. There are 14 residues in the CDR3. The germline V gene encodes CDR1 MDHEN and CDR2 SYDVKM. CDR3 sequence reads: CASSRHQNTGELFF. Here the CDR3 DNA reads TGTGCCAGCAGCCGACACCAGAACACCGGGGAGCTGTTTTTT.

The chain couples TRBV6-6 to TRBJ1-5; D perhaps matches TRBD1 (5 bases). Between the trimmed V and J ends, which lost 6 bases and 4 bases, there was a span of 16 bases. Germline lookup yields CDR1 MNHNY and CDR2 SVGAGI (reference sequence). The CDR3 runs to 15 residues. CDR3 sequence (DNA): TGTGCCAGCAGCAAGACCGGGGGATGGAATCAGCCCCAGCATTTT. Translating gives CASSKTGGWNQPQHF.

The CDR3 region is CASSQLGAYEQYF. DNA of the CDR3: TGCGCCAGCAGCCAGCTCGGAGCCTACGAGCAGTACTTC. V and J are TRBV4-1 and TRBJ2-7, with D uncertain. The germline CDR1 and CDR2 sequences are MGHRA and YSYEKL. V was shortened by 3 bases and J by 2 bases, with 8 bases between the two germline ends. The CDR3 sequence is 13 residues long.

This sequence joins TRBV28 and TRBJ2-1; 10 nucleotides align to TRBD2. The J segment lost 6 bases and the V segment lost 3 bases, leaving 5 bases of the junction unmatched. CDR1 is MDHEN, CDR2 SYDVKM, per germline. The CDR3 runs 15 residues. For the CDR3, the DNA is TGTGCCAGCAGTTTCGGTCTAGCGGGAGTCAATGAGCAGTTCTTC. This codes for CASSFGLAGVNEQFF.

The chain combines TRBV5-1 with TRBJ1-4; D is unclear. The CDR3 length is 14 residues. Germline V lookup: CDR1 SGHRS, CDR2 YFSETQ. V dropped 1 base and J dropped 5 bases, with 9 bases sitting between them. CDR3 sequence reads: CASSLSQLNEKLFF. CDR3 bases: TGCGCCAGCAGCTTGTCACAGCTAAATGAAAAACTGTTTTTT.

V usage is TRBV6-1 and J usage is TRBJ2-7; 8 bases are shared with TRBD1. Germline CDR1 is MNHNS and CDR2 is SASEGT. V dropped 4 bases and J dropped 3; count of bases not matched to a gene: 5. CDR3 size: 14 residues. The CDR3 spells CASSGDRGYYEQYF. CDR3 nucleotide sequence: TGTGCCAGCAGTGGCGACAGGGGCTACTACGAGCAGTACTTC.

The CDR3 DNA follows: TGCGCCAGCAGCTGGAGGGGGCCCAGCTCCTATAATTCACCCCTCCACTTT. This encodes CASSWRGPSSYNSPLHF. The V gene is TRBV5-1, the J gene TRBJ1-6, with 7 bases fitting TRBD1. The V segment lost 3 bases and the J segment 0 bases; nucleotides outside the gene matches: 6. Per germline, CDR1 SGHRS and CDR2 YFSETQ. CDR3 size: 17 residues.

V gene TRBV7-9 combines with J gene TRBJ2-1, with D hard to call. This CDR3 contains 15 residues. Germline CDR1 reads SEHNR; CDR2 reads FQNEAQ (reference sequence). Trimming took off 2 bases at V and 2 bases at J, with 10 bases between the two ends. CDR3 DNA sequence: TGTGCCAGCAGCTTAACTCTCCCCACCTACAATGAGCAGTTCTTC. Its protein is CASSLTLPTYNEQFF.